The T cell receptor (beta chain) described here comes from a study of low-dose radiotherapy and immunotherapy resistance in tumors. Background on the study: On cycle 1 day 1, patients started four cycles of oral aspirin 300 mg daily.

Time point denoted: after trial treatment. As for treatment: LDRT plus nivolumab, ipilimumab, low-dose cyclophosphamide and aspirin (RACIN trial). Treatment combined nivolumab, ipilimumab, aspirin, low-dose cyclophosphamide and low-dose radiotherapy in a dose-escalation trial. Those who qualified had advanced solid tumors (lacking tumor-infiltrating lymphocytes). This CDR3 has 17 residues. Trimming shortened V by 1 base and J by 2 bases, and 15 bases separated the two germline ends. The germline V gene has CDR1 LGHNT and CDR2 FRNRAP. In this sample, this clonotype turned up many times. Primers targeting TRAV and TRBV primed first-strand cDNA, covering alpha and beta chains. It was with a constant-region primer and a V-primer adapter that TCRs were amplified over roughly 19 PCR cycles. From the reads, TCRdb called clonotypes with MiXCR, one entry per CDR3 protein. The sample contains almost 45,000 distinct CDR3 sequences, less than 30% of which appear only once.

This receptor was obtained from a male donor with prostate cancer. The V gene is TRBV12-5, the J gene TRBJ1-5, with D possibly being TRBD1 (5 bases). Sequences were derived from PBMCs, sampled after low-dose radiotherapy plus immunotherapy. CDR3 residues: CASGLATTVGGNQPQHF. In nucleotides, the CDR3 is TGTGCTAGTGGTTTGGCTACGACAGTGGGGGGCAATCAGCCCCAGCATTTT.